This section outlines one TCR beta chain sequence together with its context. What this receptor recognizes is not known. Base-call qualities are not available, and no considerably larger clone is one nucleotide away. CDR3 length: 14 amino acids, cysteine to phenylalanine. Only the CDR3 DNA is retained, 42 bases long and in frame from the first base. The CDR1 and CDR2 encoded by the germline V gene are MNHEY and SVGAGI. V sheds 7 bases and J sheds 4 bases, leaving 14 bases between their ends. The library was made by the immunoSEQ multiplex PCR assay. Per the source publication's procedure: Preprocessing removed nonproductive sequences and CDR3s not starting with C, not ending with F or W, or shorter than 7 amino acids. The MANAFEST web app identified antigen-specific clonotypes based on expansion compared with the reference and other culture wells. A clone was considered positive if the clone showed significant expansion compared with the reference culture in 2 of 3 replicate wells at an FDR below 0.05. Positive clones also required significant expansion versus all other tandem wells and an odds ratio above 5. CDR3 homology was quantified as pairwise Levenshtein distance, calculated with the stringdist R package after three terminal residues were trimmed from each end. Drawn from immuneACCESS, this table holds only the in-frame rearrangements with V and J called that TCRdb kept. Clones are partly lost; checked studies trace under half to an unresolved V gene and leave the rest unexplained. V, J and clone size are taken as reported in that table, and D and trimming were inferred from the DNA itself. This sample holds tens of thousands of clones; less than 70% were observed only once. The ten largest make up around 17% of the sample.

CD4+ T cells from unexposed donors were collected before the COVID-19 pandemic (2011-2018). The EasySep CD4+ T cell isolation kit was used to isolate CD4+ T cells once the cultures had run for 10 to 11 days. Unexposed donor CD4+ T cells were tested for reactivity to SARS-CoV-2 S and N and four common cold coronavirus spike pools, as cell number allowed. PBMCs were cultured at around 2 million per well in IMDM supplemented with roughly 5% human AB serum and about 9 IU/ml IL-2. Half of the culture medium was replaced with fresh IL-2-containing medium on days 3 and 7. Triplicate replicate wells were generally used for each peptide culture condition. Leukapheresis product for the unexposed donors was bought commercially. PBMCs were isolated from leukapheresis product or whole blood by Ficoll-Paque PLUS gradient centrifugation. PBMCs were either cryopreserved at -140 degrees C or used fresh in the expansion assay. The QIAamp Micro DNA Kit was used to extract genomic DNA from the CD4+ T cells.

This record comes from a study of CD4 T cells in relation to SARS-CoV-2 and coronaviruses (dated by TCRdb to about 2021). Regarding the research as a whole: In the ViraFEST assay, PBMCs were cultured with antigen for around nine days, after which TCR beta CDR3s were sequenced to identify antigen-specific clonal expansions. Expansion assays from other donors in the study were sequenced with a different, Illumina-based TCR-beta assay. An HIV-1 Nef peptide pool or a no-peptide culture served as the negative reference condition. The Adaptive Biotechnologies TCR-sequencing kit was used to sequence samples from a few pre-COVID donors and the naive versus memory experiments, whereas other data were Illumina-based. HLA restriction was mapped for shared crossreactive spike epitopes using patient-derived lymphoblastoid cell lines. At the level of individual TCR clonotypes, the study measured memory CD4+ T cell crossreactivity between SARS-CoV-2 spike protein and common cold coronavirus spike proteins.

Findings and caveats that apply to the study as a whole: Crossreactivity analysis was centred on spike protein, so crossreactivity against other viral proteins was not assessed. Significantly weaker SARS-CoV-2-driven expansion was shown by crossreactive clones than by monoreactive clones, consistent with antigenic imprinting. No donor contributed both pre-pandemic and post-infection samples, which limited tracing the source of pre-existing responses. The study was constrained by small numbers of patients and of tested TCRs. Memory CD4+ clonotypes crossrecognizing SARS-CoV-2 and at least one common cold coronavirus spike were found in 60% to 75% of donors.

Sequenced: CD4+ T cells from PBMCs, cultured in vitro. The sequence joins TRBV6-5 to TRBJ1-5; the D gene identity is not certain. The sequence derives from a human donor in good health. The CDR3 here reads CASTTVRANQPQHF. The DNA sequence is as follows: TGTGCCAGCACTACGGTAAGGGCGAATCAGCCCCAGCATTTT.